The 18 T cell receptor beta chains reported below all come from one sample, sequenced in a study of T cell responses to AZD1222 COVID-19 vaccine. Only in-frame clones appear in the TCRdb table, and some are missing; sequencing was by immunoSEQ multiplex PCR. Of about 55,000 clones listed, roughly nine tenths are singletons. This specimen was peripheral blood, taken on day 0 of AZD1222 vaccination. The receptors stem from an adult in good health.

The chain couples TRBV9 to TRBJ1-3; maybe TRBD1 (5 bases). The V end was cut by 0 bases, the J end by 4 bases, with 8 bases between. This CDR3 spans 14 amino acids. The germline CDR1 and CDR2 sequences are SGDLS and YYNGEE. DNA for the CDR3: TGTGCCAGCAGCGTAGATGGACAAGGAAACACCATATATTTT. As protein: CASSVDGQGNTIYF.

The V call is TRBV30, the J call TRBJ2-1; D ambiguous. This CDR3 region has 11 residues. Looked up from germline, CDR1 is GTSNPN and CDR2 is SVGIG (reference sequence). The germline V and J ends were trimmed by 2 bases and 10 bases, with 9 bases remaining between them. Written as DNA, the CDR3 is TGTGCCTGGAGTTTAGGAGTGGAGCAGTTCTTC. Its translation is CAWSLGVEQFF.

V usage is TRBV6-6 and J usage is TRBJ2-7; 7 positions agree with TRBD2. Per germline, CDR1 MNHNY and CDR2 SVGAGI (reference sequence). The J segment lost 2 bases and the V segment lost 0 bases, leaving 7 bases of the junction unmatched. The CDR3 runs to 16 residues. The CDR3 bases are TGTGCCAGCAGTTACTCGATGTGGGAGGGCACCTACGAGCAGTACTTC. Encoded protein: CASSYSMWEGTYEQYF.

The CDR3 coding sequence is TGTGCCAGCAGCTTCCCGGGACAGGGTAGCGGCTACACCTTC. This codes for CASSFPGQGSGYTF. V gene TRBV5-5 combines with J gene TRBJ1-2; 9 bases are shared with TRBD1. This CDR3 has 14 amino acids. Unmatched junction bases numbered 7, after V lost 2 bases and J lost 8 bases. Germline loops: CDR1 SGHKS, CDR2 YYEKEE (reference sequence).

This sequence joins TRBV20-1 and TRBJ1-1; maybe TRBD1 (5 bases). Trimming left V 3 bases short and J 0 bases short, with 8 bases between. The CDR3 is made up of 13 amino acids. The germline V gene encodes CDR1 DFQATT and CDR2 SNEGSKA (reference sequence). The CDR3 DNA follows: TGCAGTGCTAGTGACAGTGTGAACACTGAAGCTTTCTTT. It yields the protein CSASDSVNTEAFF.

This chain uses TRBV7-8 with TRBJ1-3; TRBD1 aligns across 7 bases. The CDR3 totals 15 residues. V shed 2 bases, J shed 4 bases, and the junction held 5 bases outside the gene matches. Germline lookup yields CDR1 SGHVS and CDR2 FQNEAQ. CDR3 region: CASSLRGQLGNTIYF. For the CDR3, the DNA is TGTGCCAGCAGCTTAAGGGGACAGTTGGGAAACACCATATATTTT.

Concerning this clone itself: This sample also contains other DNA sequences that code for the same CDR3. The rearrangement joins TRBV30 to TRBJ1-6; TRBD1 matches 8 bases. With V trimmed by 2 bases and J by 5 bases, 2 bases remained unmatched. This CDR3 comprises 14 residues. Germline V gives CDR1 GTSNPN, CDR2 SVGIG (reference sequence). The CDR3 DNA follows: TGTGCCTGGAGTAGACAGGGGAATAATTCACCCCTCCACTTT. It yields the protein CAWSRQGNNSPLHF.

The rearrangement uses TRBV21-1 and TRBJ2-3; the D segment call TRBD2 is taken from the table without a DNA check. TRBV21-1 is designated a pseudogene. This CDR3 contains 17 residues. CDR3 sequence: CASSKRASGNSTDTQYF. DNA for the CDR3: TGTGCCAGCAGCAAGAGGGCTAGCGGGAACAGCACAGATACGCAGTATTTT.

V usage is TRBV28 and J usage is TRBJ1-1, with D tentatively TRBD1 (5 bases). V was clipped by 2 bases and J by 1 base, with 5 bases between them. The V gene's germline CDR1 is MDHEN and CDR2 SYDVKM. The CDR3 is 13 residues long. In DNA form, the CDR3 reads TGTGCCAGCAGTTTAGGACAGAACACTGAAGCTTTCTTT. Amino acid sequence: CASSLGQNTEAFF.

The sample holds a few counts of this clone. This chain links TRBV6-5 with TRBJ1-1; D perhaps matches TRBD1 (5 bases). There are 14 residues in the CDR3. The germline V gene has CDR1 MNHEY and CDR2 SVGAGI. Trimming pared 8 bases from V and 3 bases from J, leaving 16 bases between. The CDR3 spells CASVGEGGYTEAFF. CDR3 coding DNA: TGTGCCAGCGTGGGGGAGGGCGGTTACACTGAAGCTTTCTTT.

The V gene is TRBV5-4, the J gene TRBJ2-1; tentatively, D is TRBD2 (6 bases). The CDR3 covers 15 residues. Germline V lookup: CDR1 SGHNT, CDR2 YYREEE (reference sequence). With 0 bases removed from V and 7 bases from J, the gap between germline ends came to 14 bases. This CDR3 is CASSLGLGARNEQFF. CDR3 DNA sequence: TGTGCCAGCAGCTTGGGACTAGGGGCGCGGAATGAGCAGTTCTTC.

The chain uses TRBV9 and TRBJ1-3; 11 bases fit TRBD1. This CDR3 region has 17 residues. J was trimmed by 0 bases and V by 4 bases; bases with no gene match: 6. Germline CDR1 reads SGDLS; CDR2 reads YYNGEE. CDR3 protein: CASSRTGQGASGNTIYF. As DNA, the CDR3 is TGTGCCAGCAGCCGCACCGGACAGGGGGCCTCTGGAAACACCATATATTTT.

The chain recombines TRBV28 with TRBJ2-1; a possible D gene is TRBD2 (5 bases). This CDR3 spans 12 amino acids. V was pared by 8 bases and J by 7 bases, with 12 bases between. Per germline, CDR1 MDHEN and CDR2 SYDVKM. CDR3 in amino acids: CASGSLRNEQFF. In DNA, the CDR3 is TGTGCCAGCGGGAGTTTGAGGAATGAGCAGTTCTTC.

V gene TRBV10-2 combines with J gene TRBJ1-1; 7 bases line up with TRBD1. The trim removed 2 bases at V and 1 base at J, leaving 1 base unmatched. The germline gives CDR1 WSHSY, CDR2 SAAADI. The CDR3 is 14 residues long. The CDR3 sequence is CASSEGQANTEAFF. The DNA for the CDR3 is TGCGCCAGCAGTGAGGGACAGGCGAACACTGAAGCTTTCTTT.

The chain links TRBV7-9 to TRBJ1-1, with 11 bases aligning to TRBD1. The CDR3 is 15 residues long. Germline V gene lookup returns CDR1 SEHNR and CDR2 FQNEAQ (reference sequence). Unmatched junction bases numbered 5, after V lost 5 bases and J lost 3 bases. The CDR3 here is CASSPWGQGDTEAFF. The CDR3 DNA reads TGTGCCAGCAGCCCCTGGGGACAGGGGGACACTGAAGCTTTCTTT.

The gene calls are TRBV6-5 and TRBJ1-5; D call uncertain. V was shortened by 2 bases and J by 4 bases, with 9 bases between the two germline ends. The germline V gene has CDR1 MNHEY and CDR2 SVGAGI. This CDR3 comprises 14 residues. The CDR3 protein is CASSYGEGNQPQHF. The CDR3 DNA sequence: TGTGCCAGCAGTTACGGGGAAGGGAATCAGCCCCAGCATTTT.

The V call is TRBV27, the J call TRBJ1-1, with D perhaps TRBD1 (5 bases). The CDR3 runs 13 residues. CDR1 is MNHEY, CDR2 SMNVEV, per germline (reference sequence). The V and J ends lost 7 bases and 0 bases respectively, with 9 bases between them. The CDR3 DNA is TGTGCCAGCACGGGGGGAATGAACACTGAAGCTTTCTTT. Translation gives CASTGGMNTEAFF.

This chain uses TRBV4-1 with TRBJ2-7; 10 nucleotides agree with TRBD2. V was pared by 0 bases and J by 3 bases, with 2 bases of the junction left unmatched. CDR1 and CDR2 (germline): MGHRA, YSYEKL. This CDR3 is 15 amino acids long. The CDR3 sequence: CASSQDPSGGYEQYF. The DNA for the CDR3 is TGCGCCAGCAGCCAAGATCCTAGCGGGGGCTACGAGCAGTACTTC.